This entry lists 22 T cell receptor beta chains sequenced from one sample in a study of CD8 T cells in ankylosing spondylitis. Using its own MiXCR run on the 5' RACE reads, TCRdb lists one record per CDR3 protein. Of under 300,000 distinct CDR3 sequences listed, around 7.8% are singletons. The sequencing input was blood, either unsorted or a sorted T cell fraction (not recorded which). These receptors were obtained from a male donor with ankylosing spondylitis or in good health (not recorded which).

The table lists this clonotype with many counts. J is TRBJ2-5 and V is TRBV4-2; maybe TRBD2 (5 bases). V lost 1 base to trimming and J lost 3 bases, with 12 bases between them. Germline lookup yields CDR1 LGHNA and CDR2 YNFKEQ. The CDR3 covers 15 residues. The chain's CDR3 is CASSQGLAKEETQYF. The CDR3 nucleotides read TGTGCCAGCAGCCAAGGCCTAGCAAAGGAAGAGACCCAGTACTTC.

With respect to this clonotype: One end of the junction is discordant with germline, which a read error may explain. This chain joins TRBV6-1 and TRBJ2-1; the match to TRBD1 covers 10 bases. This CDR3 is built from 13 residues. In germline, CDR1 is MNHNS, CDR2 SASEGT. The CDR3 DNA sequence: TGTGCCAGCAGTACCCGGGACAGGGGACAGCGAGTCTTC. Translated: CASSTRDRGQRVF.

The genes are TRBV20-1 and TRBJ1-4, with D unclear. The length of the CDR3 is 15 residues. Trimming took 6 bases from V and 2 from J, leaving 16 bases between them. CDR1 and CDR2 from the germline V gene are DFQATT and SNEGSKA (reference sequence). The CDR3 reads CSATLAGSTNEKLFF. CDR3 coding DNA: TGCAGTGCGACCCTGGCGGGCAGTACTAATGAAAAACTGTTTTTT.

This clonotype was counted many times. The chain joins TRBV20-1 to TRBJ1-1, with 7 positions matching TRBD1. Trimming took 3 bases from V and 0 from J; bases not matched to a gene: 1. There are 13 residues in the CDR3. Per germline, CDR1 DFQATT and CDR2 SNEGSKA (reference sequence). In DNA, the CDR3 is TGCAGTGCTAGGGGACAGCTGAACACTGAAGCTTTCTTT. Its protein is CSARGQLNTEAFF.

This clonotype was observed many times. The V and J genes are TRBV7-9 and TRBJ2-3; D call uncertain. Germline V gene lookup returns CDR1 SEHNR and CDR2 FQNEAQ (reference sequence). CDR3 length equals 12 residues. The ends were cut back, 5 bases at V and 6 bases at J, with 9 bases in the middle. The CDR3 DNA reads as TGTGCCAGCAGCCCCCCCATGGATACGCAGTATTTT. This gives the protein CASSPPMDTQYF. The whole variable domain, filled in from reference TRBV7-9 and TRBJ2-3, reads DTGVSQNPRHKITKRGQNVTFRCDPISEHNRLYWYRQTLGQGPEFLTYFQNEAQLEKSRLLSDRFSAERPKGSFSTLEIQRTEQGDSAMYLCASSPPMDTQYFGPGTRLTVL.

This clonotype was detected a few times. This sequence joins TRBV20-1 and TRBJ2-1; 11 bases are a match to TRBD2. The length of the CDR3 is 15 residues. V dropped 1 base and J dropped 7; count of bases not matched to a gene: 6. CDR1 is DFQATT and CDR2 is SNEGSKA in the germline V gene (reference sequence). The CDR3 DNA reads TGCAGTGCTAGAGTCACTAGCGGGGGCATGAATGAGCAGTTCTTC. Protein sequence: CSARVTSGGMNEQFF.

As to this clonotype: This may be a read error: a much more frequent sequence differs by one nucleotide. The chain joins TRBV20-1 to TRBJ1-6, with no clear D. In germline, CDR1 is DFQATT, CDR2 SNEGSKA (reference sequence). Trimming removed 5 bases at V and 10 bases at J, with 21 bases between. The CDR3 is made up of 15 amino acids. The CDR3 sequence: CSARPLHSSESPLHF. CDR3 DNA: TGCAGTGCTCGGCCTTTACACTCTTCCGAGTCACCCCTCCACTTT.

This clonotype was recorded many times. This rearrangement joins TRBV7-2 to TRBJ2-7, with TRBD2 identical over 9 bases. The CDR3 extends over 15 amino acids. V trimming: 4 bases; J trimming: 3 bases; junction bases outside the gene matches: 7. From germline, CDR1 is SGHTA and CDR2 FQGNSA. CDR3 sequence: CASSSQAGGYYEQYF. In DNA, the CDR3 is TGTGCCAGCAGCTCCCAAGCGGGAGGCTACTACGAGCAGTACTTC.

At least ten counts were recorded for this clonotype. The CDR3 is CASSLEGHLSGANVLTF. The CDR3 DNA is TGCGCCAGCAGCTTGGAAGGACACCTATCTGGGGCCAACGTCCTGACTTTC. The rearrangement joins TRBV5-1 to TRBJ2-6, with D tentatively TRBD1 (5 bases). The ends were cut back, 0 bases at V and 1 base at J, with 11 bases in the middle. The CDR3 loop spans 17 amino acids. Germline V lookup: CDR1 SGHRS, CDR2 YFSETQ.

This clonotype was seen ten or more times. The rearrangement joins TRBV10-2 to TRBJ1-1, with D possibly matching TRBD1 (5 bases). Germline values: CDR1 WSHSY, CDR2 SAAADI. CDR3 length equals 12 residues. V was cut by 2 bases and J by 4 bases, with 5 bases left in between. DNA of the CDR3: TGCGCCAGCAGTGAGGGGGGCACTGAAGCTTTCTTT. It yields the protein CASSEGGTEAFF.

This clonotype occurred a few times. The chain has TRBV6-5 and TRBJ1-1; 10 bases fit TRBD1. The CDR3 is 14 amino acids. V was clipped by 4 bases and J by 11 bases; unmatched bases: 10. From germline, CDR1 is MNHEY and CDR2 SVGAGI. The CDR3 coding sequence is TGTGCCAGCAGTTCCAGGGGACAGGGGTTGGAGGCTTTCTTT. Translated, it gives CASSSRGQGLEAFF.

This clonotype was detected many times. The V and J genes are TRBV5-1 and TRBJ2-1, with D perhaps TRBD1 or TRBD2 (5 bases each). The CDR3 has 15 amino acids. Germline V gives CDR1 SGHRS, CDR2 YFSETQ. The ends were cut back, 4 bases at V and 1 base at J, with 12 bases in the middle. This CDR3 reads CASSADWGSYNEQFF. The CDR3 coding sequence is TGCGCCAGCAGCGCGGACTGGGGGTCCTACAATGAGCAGTTCTTC.

The chain recombines TRBV7-9 with TRBJ2-3, with 8 bases fitting TRBD2. The CDR3 totals 16 residues. The J segment lost 2 bases and the V segment lost 5 bases, leaving 9 bases of the junction unmatched. CDR1 is SEHNR and CDR2 is FQNEAQ in the germline V gene (reference sequence). As DNA, the CDR3 is TGTGCCAGCAGCCCCCGGATAGCGGGGCCCACAGATACGCAGTATTTT. Its translation is CASSPRIAGPTDTQYF.

Many counts were recorded for this clonotype. The V gene is TRBV6-1, the J gene TRBJ2-2, with D possibly TRBD1 on 6 matching bases. The V gene lost 7 bases and the J gene lost 2 bases, with 11 bases spanning the gap. This CDR3 has 14 residues. Germline assignment: CDR1 MNHNS and CDR2 SASEGT. The CDR3 region is CASTDSPNTGELFF. CDR3 nucleotides: TGTGCCAGCACGGACAGCCCTAACACCGGGGAGCTGTTTTTT.

This sequence joins TRBV25-1 and TRBJ2-1, with 9 bases that match TRBD2. The CDR3 is 16 amino acids. Trimming removed 3 bases from V and 4 bases from J; junction bases left unmatched: 7. CDR1 MGHDK and CDR2 SYGVNS come from the germline V gene. For the CDR3, the DNA is TGTGCCAGCAGTGACCTTCGGACTAGCGATTACAATGAGCAGTTCTTC. This encodes CASSDLRTSDYNEQFF.

The sample holds many counts of this clonotype. This sequence joins TRBV29-1 and TRBJ1-1; 12 bases agree with TRBD1. The CDR3 contains 17 residues. The V segment lost 7 bases and the J segment 6 bases; nucleotides outside the gene matches: 18. Germline values: CDR1 SQVTM, CDR2 ANQGSEA. The CDR3 is CSASGTGGARRTSEAFF. In DNA form, the CDR3 reads TGCAGCGCCTCCGGGACAGGGGGCGCGCGACGTACCTCTGAAGCTTTCTTT.

This clonotype was seen repeatedly, ten times or more. The chain couples TRBV20-1 to TRBJ2-2; 9 bases agree with TRBD2. V gave up 1 base and J gave up 5 bases; unmatched junction bases: 5. This CDR3 is built from 15 residues. Germline V gene data show CDR1 as DFQATT and CDR2 as SNEGSKA (reference sequence). CDR3 protein: CSARVSGSWTGELFF. DNA of the CDR3: TGCAGTGCTAGAGTTAGCGGGAGTTGGACCGGGGAGCTGTTTTTT.

The genes are TRBV4-2 and TRBJ2-3; D unresolved. The CDR3 length is 14 residues. Trimming took off 4 bases at V and 1 base at J, with 9 bases between the two ends. Germline values: CDR1 LGHNA, CDR2 YNFKEQ. CDR3 DNA sequence: TGTGCCAGCAGCCCCCAAGTCCGCACAGATACGCAGTATTTT. This gives the protein CASSPQVRTDTQYF.

This clonotype was counted ten times or more. This chain connects TRBV20-1 to TRBJ1-1; D remains unclear. Deletions cut 1 base from V and 0 bases from J, with 9 bases between. The CDR3 runs 14 residues. Germline V gene lookup returns CDR1 DFQATT and CDR2 SNEGSKA (reference sequence). The CDR3 loop reads CSARVLNMNTEAFF. In nucleotides, the CDR3 is TGCAGTGCTAGAGTACTAAACATGAACACTGAAGCTTTCTTT.

This clonotype was recorded many times. The V gene is TRBV20-1, the J gene TRBJ2-7, with TRBD2 matching 16 bases. From germline, CDR1 is DFQATT and CDR2 SNEGSKA (reference sequence). Germline trimming cut 5 bases from V and 4 bases from J; bases unmatched to any gene: 8. CDR3 length: 16 amino acids. CDR3 sequence reads: CSAVAGTSGGAYEQYF. CDR3 coding DNA: TGCAGTGCTGTAGCCGGGACTAGCGGGGGGGCATACGAGCAGTACTTC.

This clonotype has more than one count but fewer than ten. This sequence joins TRBV4-3 and TRBJ2-1; 9 bases agree with TRBD2. The J segment lost 6 bases and the V segment lost 4 bases, leaving 7 bases of the junction unmatched. Germline V gives CDR1 LGHNA, CDR2 YSLEER. The CDR3 loop spans 15 amino acids. The DNA for the CDR3 is TGCGCCAGCAGCCTACTAGCGGGCCAAACCAATGAGCAGTTCTTC. Translation: CASSLLAGQTNEQFF.

This clonotype was observed a handful of times. The rearrangement joins TRBV15 to TRBJ1-6, with no clear D. The CDR3 totals 13 residues. The germline CDR1 and CDR2 sequences are LNHNV and YYDKDF (reference sequence). V lost 0 bases, J lost 9 bases, and 6 bases lay in between. This chain's CDR3 is CATSRDRGSPLHF. CDR3 DNA: TGTGCCACCAGCAGAGATCGGGGTTCACCCCTCCACTTT.